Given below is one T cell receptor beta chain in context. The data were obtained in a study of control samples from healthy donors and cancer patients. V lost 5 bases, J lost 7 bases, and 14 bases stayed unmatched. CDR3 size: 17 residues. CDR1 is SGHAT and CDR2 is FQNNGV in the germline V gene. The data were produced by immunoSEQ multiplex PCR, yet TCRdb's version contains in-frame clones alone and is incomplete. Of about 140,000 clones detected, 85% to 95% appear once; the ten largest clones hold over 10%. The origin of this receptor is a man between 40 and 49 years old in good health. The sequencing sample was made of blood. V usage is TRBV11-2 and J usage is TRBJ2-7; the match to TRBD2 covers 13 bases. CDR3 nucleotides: TGTGCCAGCAGCCCTACTAGCGGGAGGGGGGTTTTCGGGGAGCAGTACTTC. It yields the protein CASSPTSGRGVFGEQYF.